A selection of T cell receptor beta chains follows, all from one sample in a study of blood T cell repertoires in COVID-19. The table came from immunoSEQ multiplex PCR; TCRdb's copy has only in-frame clones and leaves some out. Of approximately 160,000 clones listed, around 81% are singletons. The sequencing sample was made of peripheral blood. Source of these receptors: a man between 60 and 70 years old with active or convalescent COVID-19. The CDR3 runs from the conserved cysteine through the conserved F or W. The D gene is left open where the match is weak. Some rows mark clone size as missing; the rest say once, few, many or name a class of expanded clone.

>TRBV9|TRBJ2-7|TRBD1|NA
CASSPLTGSYEQYF
TGTGCCAGCAGCCCTCTGACAGGGTCCTACGAGCAGTACTTC
>TRBV2|TRBJ1-1|NA|NA
CASSEVETAYEAFF
TGTGCCAGCAGTGAAGTAGAGACAGCCTATGAAGCTTTCTTT
>TRBV19|TRBJ2-5|TRBD1|NA
CASSSGTGGKTQYF
TGTGCCAGTAGTTCCGGGACAGGCGGCAAGACCCAGTACTTC
>TRBV5-6|TRBJ1-2|NA|NA
CASSPRANYGYTF
TGTGCCAGCAGCCCCCGCGCTAACTATGGCTACACCTTC
>TRBV19|TRBJ1-2|TRBD1|NA
CASTWTGYGYTF
TGTGCCAGTACGTGGACAGGGTATGGCTACACCTTC
>TRBV28|TRBJ2-2|TRBD2|NA
CASSYDSGRAGELFF
TGTGCCAGCAGTTACGATAGCGGGAGGGCCGGGGAGCTGTTTTTT
>TRBV5-1|TRBJ2-3|NA|once
CASSLEGGADTQYF
TGCGCCAGCAGCTTGGAAGGGGGAGCAGATACGCAGTATTTT
>TRBV2|TRBJ2-7|NA|NA
CASSEYRDIGEQYF
TGTGCCAGCAGTGAATATAGGGACATCGGCGAGCAGTACTTC
>TRBV6-5|TRBJ1-4|TRBD1|NA
CASTSDRRNEKLFF
TGTGCCAGCACCTCGGACAGGCGGAATGAAAAACTGTTTTTT
>TRBV4-1|TRBJ1-2|TRBD1|NA
CASSPPGQGAEGYTF
TGCGCCAGCAGCCCACCCGGACAGGGGGCTGAAGGCTACACCTTC
>TRBV14|TRBJ1-4|NA|NA
CASSLSGAGEKLFF
TGTGCCAGCAGCCTGTCAGGGGCGGGTGAAAAACTGTTTTTT
>TRBV6-6|TRBJ1-1|NA|NA
CASSFRDTEAFF
TGTGCCAGCAGTTTCCGCGACACTGAAGCTTTCTTT
>TRBV11-1|TRBJ2-7|TRBD2|NA
CASSLDRGSGLYEQYF
TGTGCCAGCAGCTTAGATCGTGGTAGCGGGCTTTACGAGCAGTACTTC
>TRBV2|TRBJ1-2|NA|once
CASSEQGKDGYTF
TGTGCCAGCAGTGAACAGGGGAAAGATGGCTACACCTTC
>TRBV7-6|TRBJ2-7|TRBD2|few
CASSIQRGGEQYF
TGTGCCAGCAGCATACAGCGGGGGGGGGAGCAGTACTTC
>TRBV10-2|TRBJ1-3|NA|few
CASSESTTVSGNTIYF
TGCGCCAGCAGTGAGTCGACAACAGTCTCTGGAAACACCATATATTTT
>TRBV15|TRBJ1-4|NA|NA
CATSRDRRYSTLNEKLFF
TGTGCCACCAGCAGAGATAGGAGGTACTCAACCCTTAATGAAAAACTGTTTTTT
>TRBV3-1/TRBV3-2|TRBJ1-2|TRBD1|NA
CASSHAGQGGFGYTF
TGTGCCAGCAGCCACGCGGGACAGGGGGGTTTTGGCTACACCTTC
>TRBV4-2|TRBJ1-6|NA|NA
CASSQRNSPLHF
TGTGCCAGCAGCCAGAGAAATTCACCCCTCCACTTT
>TRBV5-1|TRBJ2-5|NA|NA
CASSLTPGFQETQYF
TGCGCCAGCAGCTTGACCCCGGGATTCCAAGAGACCCAGTACTTC
>TRBV11-2|TRBJ2-7|NA|NA
CASSLGGGQGVRYEQYF
TGTGCCAGCAGCTTAGGGGGTGGGCAGGGCGTCCGCTACGAGCAGTACTTC
>TRBV5-6|TRBJ2-5|TRBD1|NA
CASSYQQGWETQYF
TGTGCCAGCAGCTACCAACAGGGGTGGGAGACCCAGTACTTC
>TRBV25-1|TRBJ1-1|TRBD1|NA
CASSRQGTEAFF
TGTGCCAGCAGTCGACAGGGGACTGAAGCTTTCTTT
>TRBV5-1|TRBJ1-1|TRBD1|NA
CASSTGQGGTEAFF
TGCGCCAGCAGCACCGGACAGGGGGGAACTGAAGCTTTCTTT
>TRBV4-2|TRBJ2-1|TRBD2|many
CASSTRLGTSGPRGNEQFF
TGTGCCAGCAGCACGCGGCTCGGGACTAGCGGCCCTCGAGGGAATGAGCAGTTCTTC
>TRBV6-5|TRBJ2-7|NA|NA
CASTPGGGGSYEQYF
TGTGCCAGCACCCCAGGAGGGGGCGGGTCCTACGAGCAGTACTTC
>TRBV29-1|TRBJ1-4|TRBD1|NA
CSVARQGVNEKLFF
TGCAGCGTGGCCCGACAGGGAGTTAATGAAAAACTGTTTTTT
>TRBV14|TRBJ2-2|TRBD2|NA
CASSQTIDWASGRAVTGELFF
TGTGCCAGCAGCCAAACTATCGACTGGGCTAGCGGGAGGGCCGTCACCGGGGAGCTGTTTTTT
>TRBV6-6|TRBJ2-7|TRBD2|once
CASVAGTSSYEQYF
TGTGCCAGCGTCGCCGGGACTAGCTCCTACGAGCAGTACTTC
>TRBV28|TRBJ1-1|TRBD1|NA
CASSSWTGGDLKTEAFF
TGTGCCAGCAGTTCTTGGACAGGGGGCGATCTGAAGACTGAAGCTTTCTTT
>TRBV18|TRBJ2-5|NA|NA
CASSPRNGLETQYF
TGTGCCAGCTCACCACGGAACGGACTAGAGACCCAGTACTTC
>TRBV6-5|TRBJ1-5|NA|NA
CASSRRGNGNQPQHF
TGTGCCAGCAGCCGGCGAGGGAATGGCAATCAGCCCCAGCATTTT
>TRBV28|TRBJ2-1|TRBD1|medium-sized
CASSPGQGRKNEQFF
TGTGCCAGCAGCCCCGGACAGGGAAGGAAGAATGAGCAGTTCTTC
>TRBV2|TRBJ1-2|NA|once
CASSAEGRETYGYTF
TGTGCCAGCAGTGCAGAGGGCAGAGAAACCTATGGCTACACCTTC
>TRBV5-5|TRBJ2-7|NA|NA
CASSLAWSFSSYEQYF
TGTGCCAGCAGCTTGGCCTGGAGTTTTTCGTCCTACGAGCAGTACTTC
>TRBV5-1|TRBJ2-1|NA|NA
CASSPRGTGTNNEQFF
TGCGCCAGCAGCCCCCGGGGGACCGGGACCAACAATGAGCAGTTCTTC